This T cell receptor beta chain stems from a study of blood T cell repertoires in COVID-19. Study summary: Nucleic acid was either cDNA or gDNA, and it came from T cells, B-cell-depleted T cells, or PBMCs.

This CDR3 is built from 15 residues. V was shortened by 3 bases and J by 8 bases, with 17 bases between the two germline ends. Looked up from germline, CDR1 is SGHTA and CDR2 is FQGTGA. Seattle enrolled patients during active infection and tracked them longitudinally. The assay was immunoSEQ multiplex PCR, and TCRdb's table has in-frame clones only and misses some. The sample yields roughly 100,000 clones, 81% seen once. This clone was counted between two and nine times. The sequenced sample was peripheral blood. The clonotype was recovered from a man older than 75 with COVID-19, enrolled during active disease. The chain carries TRBV7-3 and TRBJ2-1, with D possibly matching TRBD2 (6 bases). CDR3 sequence reads: CASSFILARADEQFF. In DNA form, the CDR3 reads TGTGCCAGCAGCTTTATCCTAGCGCGAGCGGATGAGCAGTTCTTC.